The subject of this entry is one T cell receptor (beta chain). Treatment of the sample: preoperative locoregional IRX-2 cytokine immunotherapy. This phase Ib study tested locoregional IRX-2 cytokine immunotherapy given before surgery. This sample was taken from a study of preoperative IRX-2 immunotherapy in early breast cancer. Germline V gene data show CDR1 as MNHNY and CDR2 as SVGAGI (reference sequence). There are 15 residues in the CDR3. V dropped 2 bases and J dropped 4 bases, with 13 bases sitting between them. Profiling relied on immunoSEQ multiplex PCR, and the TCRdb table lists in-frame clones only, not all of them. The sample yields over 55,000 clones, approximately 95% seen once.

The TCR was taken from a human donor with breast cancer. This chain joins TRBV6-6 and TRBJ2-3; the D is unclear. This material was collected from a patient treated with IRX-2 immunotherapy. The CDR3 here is CASSYTQEVADTQYF. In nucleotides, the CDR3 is TGTGCCAGCAGTTACACCCAGGAAGTTGCAGATACGCAGTATTTT.